This T cell receptor (beta chain) was captured in a study of early T cells in non-severe SARS-CoV-2 infection. Study in general: Whole-blood bulk RNA, unsorted, was sequenced, and chains were unpaired.

The library protocol tagged individual cDNA molecules with unique molecular identifiers. One entry per CDR3 protein results from TCRdb running MiXCR on the 5' RACE reads. This sample has under 60,000 distinct CDR3 sequences; 8.5% to 10% occur once, and the top ten carry around 3.7%. Between the trimmed V and J ends, which lost 6 bases and 5 bases, there was a span of 16 bases. From germline, CDR1 is DFQATT and CDR2 SNEGSKA (reference sequence). The CDR3 covers 13 residues. Source: whole blood, taken at baseline. This TCR came from an adult who was a healthcare worker with PCR-confirmed SARS-CoV-2 infection or an uninfected control (not recorded which). The chain combines TRBV20-1 with TRBJ1-2, with D possibly TRBD1 on 5 matching bases. CDR3 loop: CSASLLGGYGYTF. Written as DNA, the CDR3 is TGCAGTGCCTCCCTCCTGGGGGGGTATGGCTACACCTTC.